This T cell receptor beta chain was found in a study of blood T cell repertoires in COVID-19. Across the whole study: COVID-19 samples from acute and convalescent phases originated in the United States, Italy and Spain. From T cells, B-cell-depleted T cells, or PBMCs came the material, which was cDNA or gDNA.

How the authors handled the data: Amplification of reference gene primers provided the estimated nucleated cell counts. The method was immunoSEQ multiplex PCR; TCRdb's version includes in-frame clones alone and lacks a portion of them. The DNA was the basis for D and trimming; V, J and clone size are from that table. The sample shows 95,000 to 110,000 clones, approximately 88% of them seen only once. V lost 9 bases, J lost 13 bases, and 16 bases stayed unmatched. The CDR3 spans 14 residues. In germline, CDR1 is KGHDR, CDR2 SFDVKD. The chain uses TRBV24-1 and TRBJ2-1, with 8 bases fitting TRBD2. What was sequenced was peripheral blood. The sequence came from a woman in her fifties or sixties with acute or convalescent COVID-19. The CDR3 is CATSPVGREGIQFF. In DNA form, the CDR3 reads TGTGCCACCTCCCCGGTGGGACGGGAGGGAATTCAGTTCTTC.